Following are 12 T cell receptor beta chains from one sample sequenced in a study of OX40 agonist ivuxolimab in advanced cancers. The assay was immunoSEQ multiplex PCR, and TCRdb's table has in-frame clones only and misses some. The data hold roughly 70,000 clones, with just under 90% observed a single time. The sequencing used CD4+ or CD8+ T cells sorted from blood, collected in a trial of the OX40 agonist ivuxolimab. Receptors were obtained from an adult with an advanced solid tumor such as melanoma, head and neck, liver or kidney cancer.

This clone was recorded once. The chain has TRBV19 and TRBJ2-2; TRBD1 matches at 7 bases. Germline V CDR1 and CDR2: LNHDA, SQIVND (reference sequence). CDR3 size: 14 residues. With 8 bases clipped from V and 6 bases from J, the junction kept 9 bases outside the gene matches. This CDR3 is CASHPDRDPGELFF. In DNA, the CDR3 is TGTGCCAGTCACCCTGACAGGGACCCCGGGGAGCTGTTTTTT.

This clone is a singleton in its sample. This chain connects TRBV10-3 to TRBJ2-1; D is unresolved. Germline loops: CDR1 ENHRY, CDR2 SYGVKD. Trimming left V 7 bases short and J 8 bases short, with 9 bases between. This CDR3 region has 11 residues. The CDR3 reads CAIKESDEQFF. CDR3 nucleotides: TGTGCCATCAAAGAGAGCGATGAGCAGTTCTTC.

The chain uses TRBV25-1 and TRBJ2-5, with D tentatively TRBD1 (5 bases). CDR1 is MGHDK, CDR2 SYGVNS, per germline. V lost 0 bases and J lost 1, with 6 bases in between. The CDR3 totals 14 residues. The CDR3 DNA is TGTGCCAGCAGTGAATATGACAGCCAAGAGACCCAGTACTTC. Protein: CASSEYDSQETQYF.

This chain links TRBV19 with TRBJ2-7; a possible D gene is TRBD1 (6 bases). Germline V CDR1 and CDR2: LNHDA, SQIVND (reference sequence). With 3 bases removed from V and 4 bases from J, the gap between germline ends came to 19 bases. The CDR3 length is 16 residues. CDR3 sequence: CASSIFADRGYYEQYF. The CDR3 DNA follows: TGTGCCAGTAGTATTTTCGCGGACAGAGGCTATTACGAGCAGTACTTC.

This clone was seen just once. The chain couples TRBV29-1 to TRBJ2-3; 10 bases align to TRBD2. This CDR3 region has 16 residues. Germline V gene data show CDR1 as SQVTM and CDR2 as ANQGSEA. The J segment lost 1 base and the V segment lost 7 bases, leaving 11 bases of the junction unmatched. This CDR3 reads CSALLRTSGRTDTQYF. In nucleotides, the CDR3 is TGCAGCGCCCTCCTTCGGACTAGCGGCCGCACAGATACGCAGTATTTT.

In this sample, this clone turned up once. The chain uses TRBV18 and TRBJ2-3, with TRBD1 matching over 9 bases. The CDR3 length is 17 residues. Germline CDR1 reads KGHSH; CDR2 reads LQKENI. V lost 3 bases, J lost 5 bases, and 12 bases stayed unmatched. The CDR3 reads CASSPAEGGQGGDTQYF. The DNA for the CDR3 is TGTGCCAGCTCACCGGCCGAAGGGGGACAGGGTGGAGATACGCAGTATTTT.

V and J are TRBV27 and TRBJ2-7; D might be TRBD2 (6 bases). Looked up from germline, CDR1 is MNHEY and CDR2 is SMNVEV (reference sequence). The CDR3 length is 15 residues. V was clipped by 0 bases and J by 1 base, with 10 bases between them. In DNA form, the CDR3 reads TGTGCCAGCAGTTTATCGACGGCGGGATCCTACGAGCAGTACTTC. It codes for CASSLSTAGSYEQYF.

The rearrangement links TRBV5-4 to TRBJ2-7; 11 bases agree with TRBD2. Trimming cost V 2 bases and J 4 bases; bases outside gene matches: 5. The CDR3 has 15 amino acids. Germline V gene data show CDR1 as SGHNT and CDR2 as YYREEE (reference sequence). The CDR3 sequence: CASSFRSGGVYEQYF. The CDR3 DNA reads TGTGCCAGCAGCTTTCGTAGCGGGGGGGTTTACGAGCAGTACTTC.

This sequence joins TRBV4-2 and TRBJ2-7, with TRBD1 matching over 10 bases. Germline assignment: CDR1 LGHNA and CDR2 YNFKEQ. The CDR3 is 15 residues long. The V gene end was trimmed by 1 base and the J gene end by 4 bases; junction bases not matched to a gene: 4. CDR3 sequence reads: CASSQVTGGGYEQYF. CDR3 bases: TGTGCCAGCAGCCAAGTGACAGGGGGCGGGTACGAGCAGTACTTC.

This CDR3 is CASGLSYNEQFF. Here the CDR3 DNA reads TGTGCTAGTGGTTTGAGTTACAATGAGCAGTTCTTC. The chain employs TRBV12-5 and TRBJ2-1; no clear D. This CDR3 is built from 12 residues. Germline V gene sequence: CDR1 LGHNT, CDR2 FRNRAP. Trimming took off 2 bases at V and 4 bases at J, with 3 bases between the two ends.

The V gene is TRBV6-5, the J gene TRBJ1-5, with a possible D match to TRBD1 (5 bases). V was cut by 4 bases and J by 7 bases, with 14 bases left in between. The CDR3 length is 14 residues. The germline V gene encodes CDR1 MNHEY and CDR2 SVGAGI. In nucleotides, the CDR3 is TGTGCCAGCAGTTCGGGGGGGGTCGGGCAGCCCCAGCATTTT. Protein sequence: CASSSGGVGQPQHF.

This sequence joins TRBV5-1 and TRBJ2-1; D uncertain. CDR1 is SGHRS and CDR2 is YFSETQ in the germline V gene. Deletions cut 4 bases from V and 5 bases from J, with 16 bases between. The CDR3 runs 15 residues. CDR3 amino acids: CASSPRPDLNNEQFF. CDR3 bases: TGCGCCAGCAGCCCCCGTCCGGACCTAAACAATGAGCAGTTCTTC.